The sequence of this T cell receptor (beta chain) was determined in a study of blood T cell dynamics during melanoma immunotherapy (dated by TCRdb to the early 2020s). Regarding the complete study: The patients had metastatic melanoma and were given first-line pembrolizumab or nivolumab plus ipilimumab as standard of care in the United Kingdom. To find early correlates of response, peripheral T cell receptor repertoires were profiled in metastatic melanoma patients before and after one cycle of checkpoint inhibitor therapy. A training cohort was formed from consecutive patients, and a further independent group of patients from the same centre was pooled into an external validation set.

Results and caveats for the whole study, not just this receptor: The study was unable to establish whether the T cell clones driving the repertoire changes were melanoma-specific or instead reflected general immune activation. The change in the cfDNA rearrangement efficiency score from T0 to W3 increased in patients who achieved disease control but not in progressors, which suggests greater peripheral T cell turnover. The relatively small sample size was recognized as a factor that could limit how well the results generalize.

The time point label of this sample denotes: week 3, after first cycle of checkpoint inhibitor. Blood samples were taken at two points: before treatment (T0) and at week 3 (W3), which came after the first cycle of checkpoint blockade. Except for a couple of patients with rapid clinical progression, response was assessed 12 weeks after the first infusion by RECIST 1.1; disease control meant complete response, partial response or stable disease. Patients were not eligible if they had prior systemic cancer treatment, concomitant immunosuppressant therapy or synchronous other active malignancies. Bulk PBMC and plasma cell-free DNA were both sequenced for TCR beta so that circulating cells and T cell turnover could be tracked. Concerning this clone: Its target antigen remains unknown. Base qualities are not recorded, but no much larger clone differs from it by a single base.

For every cfDNA sample, a fixed 40 ng of plasma cell-free DNA was loaded. TCR beta CDR3 sequences were amplified from genomic DNA using the immunoSEQ TCRb Assay kit according to manufacturer instructions. The KAPA Library Quantification Kit for Illumina platforms was used to quantify pooled libraries by qPCR. Sequencing of the pooled libraries was done on an Illumina NextSeq 500, with clustering at about 0.6-1.1 pM. Per the source publication's procedure: TCR data were analyzed using immunoSEQ ANALYZER and the R LymphoSeq package. A rearrangement efficiency score was calculated as productive divided by the sum of productive and non-productive CDR3 sequences. Within each patient, timepoints were compared pairwise for clonality, measured with the Gini coefficient, and for diversity, measured with the Renyi index at alpha=1. Clonal relatedness used an edit distance of 3, and repertoire similarity used the Bhattacharyya coefficient, both computed in LymphoSeq. Linear discriminant analysis on week-3 changes in clonality and diversity was built with the R MASS and caret packages to classify response. This immuneACCESS table, as held by TCRdb, lists in-frame sequences with V and J called but not all clones. Of the missing ones, under half trace to an unresolved V gene in checked studies; the others have no known cause. Clone size and the V and J calls come from that table; the DNA yielded D and trimming. The sample table holds over 800 clones, of which roughly 87% were seen once. Almost 8.5% of the sample goes to the ten largest clones.

V gives up 3 bases and J gives up 6 bases, and the segment between their germline ends measures 11 bases. From the germline V gene, CDR1 is SGHNT and CDR2 is YENEEA. From the cysteine up to the phenylalanine, the CDR3 has a length of 13 residues. The DNA shown is the 39-base CDR3, in frame from base 1. The rearrangement joined TRBV11-3 to TRBJ1-1; perhaps TRBD1 is the D gene, with 6 bases matching. The specimen comprised cell-free DNA from blood, sampled from a patient treated with checkpoint blockade. Sample cell subset or site, as interpreted from the label and publication: plasma cell-free DNA. The clonotype comes from a human donor with melanoma. The base sequence is TGTGCCAGCAGCTTCACGGGGGCCTCTGAAGCTTTCTTT. The resulting protein is CASSFTGASEAFF. With all but the CDR3 taken from the reference TRBV11-3 and TRBJ1-1 genes, the full variable domain is: EAGVVQSPRYKIIEKKQPVAFWCNPISGHNTLYWYLQNLGQGPELLIRYENEEAVDDSQLPKDRFSAERLKGVDSTLKIQPAELGDSAVYLCASSFTGASEAFFGQGTRLTVV.